This paragraph covers one TCR beta chain sequence. The sample comes from a study of blood T cell repertoires in COVID-19. V lost 8 bases and J lost 4; bases outside the gene matches: 8. Germline V gene sequence: CDR1 MNHEY, CDR2 SVGAGI. CDR3 size: 14 residues. Sequenced by immunoSEQ multiplex PCR; TCRdb stores in-frame clones only, minus some. The sample shows some 97,000 clones, approximately 84% of them seen only once. The chain employs TRBV6-5 and TRBJ2-3; 8 bases are shared with TRBD2. The material sequenced was peripheral blood. The clonotype comes from a man between 25 and 39 years old in a cohort sampled during active COVID-19. In DNA form, the CDR3 reads TGTGCCAGCGCGTTCGGGGGGGATGCAGATACGCAGTATTTT. Translating it yields CASAFGGDADTQYF.